A selection of T cell receptor beta chains follows, all from one sample in a study of blood T cell repertoires in COVID-19. Generated by immunoSEQ multiplex PCR, the TCRdb table keeps only in-frame clones and is missing some. The repertoire includes about 140,000 clones, about four fifths of them detected once, and roughly 8.2% sits in the top ten. The sequenced sample consisted of peripheral blood. The receptors come from a human donor in a cohort sampled during active COVID-19. The CDR3 runs from the conserved cysteine through the conserved F or W. Fields, in order: V gene, clone size, D gene, J gene, CDR3 protein. The D gene is left open where the match is weak. Size is stated for part of the rows, as once, few or many counts, or as a class when the clone is expanded.

TRBV5-1	NA	NA	TRBJ2-3	CASSFPRGNTDTQYF
TRBV6-5	few	TRBD2	TRBJ2-7	CASSQSGSNEQYF
TRBV15	NA	NA	TRBJ2-2	CATSGHSGGGELFF
TRBV9	once	TRBD1	TRBJ2-6	CASSPRTGPTSPSGANVLTF
TRBV28	few	TRBD2	TRBJ2-1	CASWGAERGNYNEQFF
TRBV9	NA	NA	TRBJ1-3	CASSVSQGSGNTIYF
TRBV27	NA	TRBD2	TRBJ2-7	CASSFRTGRSRPGTSGRDEQYF
TRBV6-6	few	TRBD2	TRBJ2-7	CASSSSSGFAEQYF
TRBV24-1	NA	TRBD1	TRBJ1-1	CATSDPDRGSTEAFF
TRBV7-2	NA	NA	TRBJ1-2	CASSLVRFNYGYTF
TRBV28	few	TRBD2	TRBJ2-1	CASSFWTRKQFF
TRBV24-1	NA	TRBD2	TRBJ2-7	CATSVGTSGRADEQYF
TRBV7-6	NA	TRBD1	TRBJ1-6	CASSLEGGADYNSPLHF
TRBV6-2/TRBV6-3	few	TRBD2	TRBJ2-7	CASSLTSVSYEQYF
TRBV7-2	NA	TRBD2	TRBJ2-3	CASSQNGRGITDTQYF
TRBV24-1	NA	TRBD1	TRBJ2-1	CATSEYTGGGYNEQFF
TRBV28	NA	TRBD1	TRBJ2-5	CASSYWTGVIQETQYF
TRBV29-1	NA	NA	TRBJ2-3	CSVDTGTDTQYF
TRBV6-5	NA	TRBD1	TRBJ1-2	CASRTDRDYGYTF
TRBV27	NA	TRBD2	TRBJ2-7	CASSPSLLTGTSSPYEQYF
TRBV7-9	NA	NA	TRBJ2-5	CASSLVDSQETQYF
TRBV18	once	TRBD1	TRBJ1-4	CASSPPGTGDEKLFF
TRBV9	NA	TRBD2	TRBJ2-2	CASSPGLATNTGELFF